Sequencing of this T cell receptor beta chain was carried out in a study of beta chain features in type 1 diabetes. Study conclusions and caveats: Healthy donors had naive, central memory and Treg TCRB repertoires that appeared less similar than those seen among patients.

This clone has more than one count but fewer than ten. The antigen is unknown. Expressed TCRB transcripts were sequenced after all isolated RNA was converted to cDNA. Using immunoSEQ multiplex PCR, the repertoire was profiled, and TCRdb retains in-frame clones only, with some absent. The table lists 160,000 or so clones, about 9.1% of them singletons. CDR3 length: 17 residues. CDR1 and CDR2 (germline): MGHRA, YSYEKL. The germline V and J ends were trimmed by 1 base and 5 bases, with 20 bases remaining between them. The sample taken for sequencing was central memory CD4+ T cells from blood. This clonotype was obtained from a woman aged 18-30 years in good health. This rearrangement joins TRBV4-1 to TRBJ2-5; tentatively, D is TRBD1 (5 bases). CDR3 sequence (DNA): TGCGCCAGCAGCCAAGTTTTTATACAGGAATCATGGGAGACCCAGTACTTC. It is translated as CASSQVFIQESWETQYF.